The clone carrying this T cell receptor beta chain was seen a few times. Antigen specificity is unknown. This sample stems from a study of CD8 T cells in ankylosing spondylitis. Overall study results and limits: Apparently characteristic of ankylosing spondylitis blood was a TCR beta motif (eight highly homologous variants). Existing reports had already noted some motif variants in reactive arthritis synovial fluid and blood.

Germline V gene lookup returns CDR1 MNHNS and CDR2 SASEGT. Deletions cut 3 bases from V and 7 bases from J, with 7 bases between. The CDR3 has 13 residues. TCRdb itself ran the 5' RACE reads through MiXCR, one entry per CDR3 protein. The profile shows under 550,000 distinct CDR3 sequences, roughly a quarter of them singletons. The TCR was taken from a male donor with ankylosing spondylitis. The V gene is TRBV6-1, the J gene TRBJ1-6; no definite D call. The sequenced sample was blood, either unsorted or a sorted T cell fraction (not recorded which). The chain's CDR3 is CASSDRLNSPLHF. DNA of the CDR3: TGTGCCAGCAGTGACAGACTAAATTCACCCCTCCACTTT.